Each of the 10 T cell receptor beta chains below was sequenced from the same sample in a study of monozygotic twins with inflammatory bowel disease. TCRdb re-called the 5' RACE reads; one entry per CDR3 protein, DNA not given. The sample table sets out approximately 210,000 distinct CDR3 sequences. Sequencing was carried out using blood. These TCRs come from a human donor with ulcerative colitis or Crohn's disease, or a healthy co-twin of an affected twin (not recorded which).

The rearrangement links TRBV20-1 to TRBJ2-1; the TCRdb call, TRBD1, lacks DNA for checking. Germline assignment: CDR1 DFQATT and CDR2 SNEGSKA (reference sequence). The CDR3 spans 12 residues. This CDR3 reads CSATGFPGEQFF.

This chain links TRBV7-3 with TRBJ1-3; with no DNA, the TCRdb D assignment of TRBD1 cannot be verified. Germline assignment: CDR1 SGHTA and CDR2 FQGTGA. CDR3 size: 16 residues. CDR3 in amino acids: CASSRGGVGSGNTIYF. The entire variable domain, with the rest obtained from reference TRBV7-3 and TRBJ1-3, is as follows: GAGVSQTPSNKVTEKGKYVELRCDPISGHTALYWYRQSLGQGPEFLIYFQGTGAADDSGLPNDRFFAVRPEGSVSTLKIQRTERGDSAVYLCASSRGGVGSGNTIYFGEGSWLTVV.

The chain employs TRBV5-4 and TRBJ2-1; TCRdb outputs TRBD1, but without DNA this stays unchecked. The CDR3 is made up of 15 amino acids. In germline, CDR1 is SGHNT, CDR2 YYREEE (reference sequence). CDR3: CASSLGQGRGWEQFF.

V usage is TRBV19 and J usage is TRBJ2-2; TCRdb's D gene call, TRBD1, goes unchecked for lack of DNA. The germline gives CDR1 LNHDA, CDR2 SQIVND (reference sequence). The CDR3 runs to 16 residues. CDR3: CASTLWGTENTGELFF.

The V gene is TRBV6-5, the J gene TRBJ1-3; TCRdb names TRBD1, which stays unverified in the absence of DNA. Germline V gene lookup returns CDR1 MNHEY and CDR2 SVGAGI. The CDR3 totals 15 residues. The chain's CDR3 is CASSYQGAKGNTIYF.

The V gene is TRBV12-3 or TRBV12-4, the J gene TRBJ2-2; TCRdb lists TRBD1, though no DNA is available to test this call. The CDR3 spans 16 residues. CDR3: CASSSGQGGGTGELFF.

The chain is built from TRBV10-3 and TRBJ1-2; as DNA is missing, the TRBD1 call by TCRdb cannot be tested. The CDR3 contains 13 residues. The germline V gene encodes CDR1 ENHRY and CDR2 SYGVKD. The CDR3 reads CAILGGQGREETF.

This chain joins TRBV19 and TRBJ1-1; there is no DNA to check the TCRdb D call of TRBD1. The V gene's germline CDR1 is LNHDA and CDR2 SQIVND (reference sequence). This CDR3 is 15 amino acids long. CDR3 protein: CASKGTGGTSTEAFF.

The V call is TRBV5-5, the J call TRBJ1-2; TCRdb returns TRBD1, unconfirmable since there is no DNA. Germline V gene lookup returns CDR1 SGHKS and CDR2 YYEKEE (reference sequence). The CDR3 is 15 residues long. The CDR3 spells CASSQGAPISGGYTF.

The chain uses TRBV12-3 or TRBV12-4 and TRBJ2-1. CDR3 length: 15 residues. The CDR3 loop reads CASSLTPVSLGEQFF.